This TCR beta chain was found in a study of CD8+CD57+ T cells in acquired aplastic anemia. The wider study: Yields of DNA that came from sorted CD4+ and CD8+ cells averaged approximately 3.2 ug. Study results and caveats: With respect to CD8+ Simpson's diversity, patients and controls did not differ significantly. Some 31 shared CD8+ CDR3s appeared highly expressed within patients' immunodominant clones.

Before being chosen for sequencing, patients had shown CD8+CD57+ cell expansion by flow cytometry. The cohort consisted entirely of patients having severe acquired aplastic anemia. Genomic DNA acted as the template from which TCR beta VDJ combination and CDR3 sequence profiling were carried out. TCRdb reanalysed the reads using MiXCR and keeps one entry per CDR3 protein. The profile shows 200,000 to 300,000 distinct CDR3 sequences, approximately 80% of them singletons. The CDR3 covers 15 residues. Trimming cost V 0 bases and J 7 bases, with 14 bases left between them. Germline V gives CDR1 SGDLS, CDR2 YYNGEE. This clonotype showed up just a few times. Its antigen is still unknown.

The receptor was isolated from a human donor with aplastic anemia. Sequenced input: sorted CD4+, CD8+, or CD8+CD57+ T cells (not recorded which) from PBMCs. This chain links TRBV9 with TRBJ2-1; perhaps TRBD2 as D (5 bases). CDR3 sequence (DNA): TGTGCCAGCAGCGTAGAGCCGACTCCGGGGAATGAGCAGTTCTTC. Translating it yields CASSVEPTPGNEQFF.